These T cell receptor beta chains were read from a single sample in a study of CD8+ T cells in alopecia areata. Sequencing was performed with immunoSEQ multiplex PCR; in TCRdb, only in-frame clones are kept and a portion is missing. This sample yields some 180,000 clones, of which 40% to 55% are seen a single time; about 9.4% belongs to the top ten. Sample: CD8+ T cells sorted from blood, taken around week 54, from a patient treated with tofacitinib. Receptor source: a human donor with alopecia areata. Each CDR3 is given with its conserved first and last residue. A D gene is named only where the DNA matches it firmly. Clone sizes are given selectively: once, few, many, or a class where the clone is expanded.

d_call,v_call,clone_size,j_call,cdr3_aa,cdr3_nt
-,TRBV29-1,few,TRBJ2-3,CSLLVITDTQYF,TGCAGCCTTTTGGTTATCACAGATACGCAGTATTTT
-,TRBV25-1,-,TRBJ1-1,CASGDRTAEAFF,TGTGCCAGCGGGGACCGGACGGCTGAAGCTTTCTTT
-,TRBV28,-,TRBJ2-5,CASSEGREETQYF,TGTGCCAGCAGTGAGGGACGGGAAGAGACCCAGTACTTC
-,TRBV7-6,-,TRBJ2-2,CASSPRGTGELFF,TGTGCCAGCAGCCCGAGGGGCACCGGGGAGCTGTTTTTT
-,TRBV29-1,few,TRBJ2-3,CSVDGGIRTDTQYF,TGCAGCGTTGATGGAGGGATACGCACAGATACGCAGTATTTT
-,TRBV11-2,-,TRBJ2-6,CASSREPSGANVLTF,TGTGCCAGCAGCCGGGAACCCTCTGGGGCCAACGTCCTGACTTTC
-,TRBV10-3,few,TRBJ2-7,CATGDRAYEQYF,TGTGCCACAGGGGACCGTGCTTACGAGCAGTACTTC
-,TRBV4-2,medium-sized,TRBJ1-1,CASTRDFPYRTEAFF,TGTGCCAGCACGAGGGACTTCCCTTATAGGACTGAAGCTTTCTTT
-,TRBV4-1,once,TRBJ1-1,CASSQDLATPWSEAFF,TGCGCCAGCAGCCAAGATCTTGCCACTCCCTGGTCTGAAGCTTTCTTT
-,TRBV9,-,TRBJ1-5,CASSVGQGTNQPQHF,TGTGCCAGCAGCGTAGGGCAGGGGACCAATCAGCCCCAGCATTTT
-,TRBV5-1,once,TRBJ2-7,CASSPLGTVEQYF,TGCGCCAGCAGCCCCCTTGGGACCGTAGAGCAGTACTTC
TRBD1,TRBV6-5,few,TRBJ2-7,CASSQGVPYEQYF,TGTGCCAGCAGTCAGGGGGTTCCCTACGAGCAGTACTTC
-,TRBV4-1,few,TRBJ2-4,CASSQPGRAKNIQYF,TGCGCCAGCAGCCAACCCGGCCGGGCCAAAAACATTCAGTACTTC
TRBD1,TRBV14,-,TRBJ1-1,CASSQGTVEAFF,TGTGCCAGCAGCCAGGGGACAGTCGAAGCTTTCTTT
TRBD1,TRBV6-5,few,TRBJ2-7,CASSLTGERHEQYF,TGTGCCAGCAGCTTGACAGGGGAGAGGCACGAGCAGTACTTC
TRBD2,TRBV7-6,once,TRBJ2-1,CASSLTRGGEQFF,TGTGCCAGCAGCTTAACTCGGGGGGGCGAGCAGTTCTTC
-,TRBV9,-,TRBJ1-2,CASSVRGSNYGYTF,TGTGCCAGCAGCGTAAGAGGGAGTAACTATGGCTACACCTTC
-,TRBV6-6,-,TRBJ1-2,CASSYSRGGGYTF,TGTGCCAGCAGTTACTCGAGGGGGGGCGGCTACACCTTC
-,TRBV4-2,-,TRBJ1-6,CASSQETDPYNSPLHF,TGTGCCAGCAGCCAGGAAACCGACCCCTATAATTCACCCCTCCACTTT
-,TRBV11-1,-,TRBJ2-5,CASSSSQGYQETQYF,TGTGCCAGCAGCTCAAGCCAGGGGTACCAAGAGACCCAGTACTTC